The T cell receptor (beta chain) under discussion was sequenced for a study of brain T cells in children with intractable seizures. On this clone: Its antigen remains unidentified.

The junction had 3 bases not matched to a gene; V was cut back by 2 bases and J by 8 bases. The length of the CDR3 is 13 residues. Germline V gives CDR1 SEHNR, CDR2 FQNEAQ (reference sequence). The time point denotes: blood from clinic visit 5 months post-surgery; TSC patient then seizure free. Only cases whose brain tissue showed the highest T cell transcript signatures were sequenced. Pre-surgery treatment included at least one anti-epileptic drug. Points from the study as a whole: Clones missing pre-surgery may reflect undersampling of that blood sample.

The table came from immunoSEQ multiplex PCR; TCRdb's copy has only in-frame clones and leaves some out. The sample contains under 400,000 clones, nearly 95% of which appear only once. The TCR sequence derives from a boy in the first two years of life with tuberous sclerosis and intractable seizures. Specimen: peripheral blood, collected 4 to 5 months after surgery. The chain has TRBV7-9 and TRBJ1-2, with TRBD1 matching 9 bases. The CDR3 spells CASSLWTGEGYTF. The CDR3 region has the DNA TGTGCCAGCAGCTTATGGACAGGGGAGGGCTACACCTTC. Full variable domain (outside the CDR3, taken from reference TRBV7-9 and TRBJ1-2): DTGVSQNPRHKITKRGQNVTFRCDPISEHNRLYWYRQTLGQGPEFLTYFQNEAQLEKSRLLSDRFSAERPKGSFSTLEIQRTEQGDSAMYLCASSLWTGEGYTFGSGTRLTVV.